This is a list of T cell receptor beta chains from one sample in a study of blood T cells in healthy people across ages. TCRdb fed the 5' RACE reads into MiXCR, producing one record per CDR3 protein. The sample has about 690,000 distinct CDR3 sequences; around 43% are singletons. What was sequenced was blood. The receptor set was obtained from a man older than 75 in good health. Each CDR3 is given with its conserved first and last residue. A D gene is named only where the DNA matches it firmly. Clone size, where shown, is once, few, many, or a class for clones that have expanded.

CDR3nt: TGTGCCAGCAGTGGACCAGGGGTGAGTAATCAGCCCCAGCATTTT
CDR3aa: CASSGPGVSNQPQHF
j_gene: TRBJ1-5
abundance: NA
v_gene: TRBV6-2/TRBV6-3
d_gene: NA

CDR3nt: TGTGCCAGCAGTACCCCAGGCGAAAACATTCAGTACTTC
CDR3aa: CASSTPGENIQYF
j_gene: TRBJ2-4
abundance: NA
v_gene: TRBV27
d_gene: NA

CDR3nt: TGCAGTGCTCCCCGGCCAGTTGACGCTAGCGGGTCTACCTACGAGCAGTACTTC
CDR3aa: CSAPRPVDASGSTYEQYF
j_gene: TRBJ2-7
abundance: many
v_gene: TRBV20-1
d_gene: TRBD2

CDR3nt: TGTGCCAGCAGCCCCCGAGGGGGACGGAACACTGGAGCTTTCTTT
CDR3aa: CASSPRGGRNTGAFF
j_gene: TRBJ1-1
abundance: NA
v_gene: TRBV7-9
d_gene: NA

CDR3nt: TGTGCCAGCAGCCAAGATAAAGACAGATCCTATGGCTACACCTTC
CDR3aa: CASSQDKDRSYGYTF
j_gene: TRBJ1-2
abundance: few
v_gene: TRBV4-2
d_gene: NA

CDR3nt: TGCGCCAGCAGTGACTGGGACTCCGGGGAGACCCAGTACTTC
CDR3aa: CASSDWDSGETQYF
j_gene: TRBJ2-5
abundance: few
v_gene: TRBV5-1
d_gene: NA

CDR3nt: TGCGCCAGCAGCCCCAGAGCGCGGGATACGCAGTATTTT
CDR3aa: CASSPRARDTQYF
j_gene: TRBJ2-3
abundance: few
v_gene: TRBV4-1
d_gene: NA

CDR3nt: TGTGCCAGCAGTCCCTTACTAGCGGGAGTCCTCCGCAATGAGCAGTTCTTC
CDR3aa: CASSPLLAGVLRNEQFF
j_gene: TRBJ2-1
abundance: few
v_gene: TRBV27
d_gene: TRBD2

CDR3nt: TGTGCCAGCAGCAGAACAGGGAGTAGGGGCAATGAGCAGTTCTTC
CDR3aa: CASSRTGSRGNEQFF
j_gene: TRBJ2-1
abundance: NA
v_gene: TRBV28
d_gene: NA

CDR3nt: TGCGCCAGCAGCCAAGATCATTTATTCAGGAGCGGGGGGACAGAGACCCAGTACTTC
CDR3aa: CASSQDHLFRSGGTETQYF
j_gene: TRBJ2-5
abundance: few
v_gene: TRBV4-1
d_gene: TRBD2